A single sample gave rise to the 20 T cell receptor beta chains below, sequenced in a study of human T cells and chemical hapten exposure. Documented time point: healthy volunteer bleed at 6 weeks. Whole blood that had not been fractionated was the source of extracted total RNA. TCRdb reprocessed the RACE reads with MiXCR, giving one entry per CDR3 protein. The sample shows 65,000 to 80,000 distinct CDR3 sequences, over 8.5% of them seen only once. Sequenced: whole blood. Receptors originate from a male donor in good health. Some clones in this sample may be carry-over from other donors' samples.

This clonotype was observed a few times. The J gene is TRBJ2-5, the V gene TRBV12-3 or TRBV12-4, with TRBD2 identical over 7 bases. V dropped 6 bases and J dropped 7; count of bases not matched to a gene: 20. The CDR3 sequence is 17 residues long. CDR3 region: CASSYPSPRGGPVTQYF. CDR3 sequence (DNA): TGTGCCAGCAGCTACCCGAGCCCGCGCGGGGGACCGGTGACCCAGTACTTC.

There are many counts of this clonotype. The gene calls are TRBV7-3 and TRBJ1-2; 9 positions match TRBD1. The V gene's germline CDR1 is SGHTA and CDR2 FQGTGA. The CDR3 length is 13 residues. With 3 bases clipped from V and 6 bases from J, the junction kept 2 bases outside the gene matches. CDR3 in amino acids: CASSLDRGDGYTF. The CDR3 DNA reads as TGTGCCAGCAGCTTGGACAGGGGCGATGGCTACACCTTC.

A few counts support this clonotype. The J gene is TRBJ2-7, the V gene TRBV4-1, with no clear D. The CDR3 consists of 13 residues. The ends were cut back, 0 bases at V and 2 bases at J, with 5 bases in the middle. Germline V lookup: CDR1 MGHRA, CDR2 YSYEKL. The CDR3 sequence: CASSQEKPYEQYF. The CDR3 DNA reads TGCGCCAGCAGCCAAGAAAAGCCCTACGAGCAGTACTTC.

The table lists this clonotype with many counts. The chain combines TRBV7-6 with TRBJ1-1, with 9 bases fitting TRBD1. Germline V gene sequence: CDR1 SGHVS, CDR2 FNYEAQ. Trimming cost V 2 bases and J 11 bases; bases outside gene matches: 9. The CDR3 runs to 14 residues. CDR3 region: CASSLLLGQGNAFF. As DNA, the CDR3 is TGTGCCAGCAGCTTATTATTGGGACAGGGAAACGCTTTCTTT.

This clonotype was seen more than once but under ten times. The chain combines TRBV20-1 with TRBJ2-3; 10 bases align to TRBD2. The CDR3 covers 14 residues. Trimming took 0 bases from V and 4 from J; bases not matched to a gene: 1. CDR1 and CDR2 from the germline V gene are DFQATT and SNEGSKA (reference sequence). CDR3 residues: CSARELAGSDTQYF. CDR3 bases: TGCAGTGCTAGAGAACTAGCGGGATCAGATACGCAGTATTTT.

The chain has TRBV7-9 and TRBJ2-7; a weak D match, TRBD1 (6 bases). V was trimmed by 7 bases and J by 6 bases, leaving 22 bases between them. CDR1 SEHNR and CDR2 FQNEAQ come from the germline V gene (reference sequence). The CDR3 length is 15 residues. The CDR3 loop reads CASMGLGHGQREQYF. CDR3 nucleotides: TGTGCCAGCATGGGTTTGGGACACGGACAGCGCGAGCAGTACTTC.

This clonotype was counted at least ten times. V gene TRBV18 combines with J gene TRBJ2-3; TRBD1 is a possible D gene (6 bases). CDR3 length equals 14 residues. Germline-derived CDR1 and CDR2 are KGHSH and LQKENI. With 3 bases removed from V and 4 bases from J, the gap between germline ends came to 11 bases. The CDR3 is CASSPTQGSDTQYF. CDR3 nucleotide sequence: TGTGCCAGCTCACCCACACAGGGATCAGATACGCAGTATTTT.

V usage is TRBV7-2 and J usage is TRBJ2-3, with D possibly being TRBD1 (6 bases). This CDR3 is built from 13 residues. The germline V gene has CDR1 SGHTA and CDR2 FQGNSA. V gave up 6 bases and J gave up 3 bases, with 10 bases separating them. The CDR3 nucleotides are TGTGCCAGCAGGTCAGGGGCGACAGATACGCAGTATTTT. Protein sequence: CASRSGATDTQYF. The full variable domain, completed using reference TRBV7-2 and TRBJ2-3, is GAGVSQSPSNKVTEKGKDVELRCDPISGHTALYWYRQSLGQGLEFLIYFQGNSAPDKSGLPSDRFSAERTGGSVSTLTIQRTQQEDSAVYLCASRSGATDTQYFGPGTRLTVL.

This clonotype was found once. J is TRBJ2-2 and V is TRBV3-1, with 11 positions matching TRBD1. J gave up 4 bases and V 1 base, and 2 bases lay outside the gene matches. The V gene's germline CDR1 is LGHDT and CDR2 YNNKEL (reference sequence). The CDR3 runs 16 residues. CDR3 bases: TGTGCCAGCAGCCAAGGTGGACAGGGGGCCACCGGGGAGCTGTTTTTT. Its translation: CASSQGGQGATGELFF. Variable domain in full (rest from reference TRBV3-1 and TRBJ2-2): DTAVSQTPKYLVTQMGNDKSIKCEQNLGHDTMYWYKQDSKKFLKIMFSYNNKELIINETVPNRFSPKSPDKAHLNLHINSLELGDSAVYFCASSQGGQGATGELFFGEGSRLTVL.

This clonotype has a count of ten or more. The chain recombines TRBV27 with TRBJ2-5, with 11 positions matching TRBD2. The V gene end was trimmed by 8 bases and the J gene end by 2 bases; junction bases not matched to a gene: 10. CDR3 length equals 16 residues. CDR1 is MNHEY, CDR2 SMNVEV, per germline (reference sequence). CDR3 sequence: CASLSTSGGRQETQYF. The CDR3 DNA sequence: TGTGCCAGCCTCTCCACTAGCGGGGGTCGGCAAGAGACCCAGTACTTC.

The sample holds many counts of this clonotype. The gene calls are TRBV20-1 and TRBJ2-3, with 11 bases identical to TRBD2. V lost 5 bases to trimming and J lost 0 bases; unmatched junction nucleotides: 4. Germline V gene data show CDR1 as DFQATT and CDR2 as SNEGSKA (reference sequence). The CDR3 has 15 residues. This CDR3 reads CSAGGLAASTDTQYF. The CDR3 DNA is TGCAGTGCTGGGGGACTAGCGGCTAGCACAGATACGCAGTATTTT.

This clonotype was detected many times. The CDR3 loop is CSVGDPNSPLHF. For the CDR3, the DNA is TGCAGCGTTGGGGACCCCAACTCACCCCTCCACTTT. The chain combines TRBV29-1 with TRBJ1-6; tentative D call: TRBD1 (5 bases). V lost 4 bases and J lost 10, with 11 bases in between. The CDR3 is 12 residues long. Germline CDR1 SQVTM, CDR2 ANQGSEA.

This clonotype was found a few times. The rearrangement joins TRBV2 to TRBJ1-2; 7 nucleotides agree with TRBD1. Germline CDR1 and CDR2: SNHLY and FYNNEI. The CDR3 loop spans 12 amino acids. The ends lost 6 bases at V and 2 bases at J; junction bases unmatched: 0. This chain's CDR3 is CASRDRNYGYTF. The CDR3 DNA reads TGTGCCAGCAGGGACAGGAACTATGGCTACACCTTC.

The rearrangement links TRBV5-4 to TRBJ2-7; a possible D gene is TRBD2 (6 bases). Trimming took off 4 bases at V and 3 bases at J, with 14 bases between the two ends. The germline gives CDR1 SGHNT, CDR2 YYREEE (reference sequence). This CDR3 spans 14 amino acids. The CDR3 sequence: CASSPGTGDYEQYF. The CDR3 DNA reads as TGTGCCAGCAGCCCAGGGACTGGGGACTACGAGCAGTACTTC.

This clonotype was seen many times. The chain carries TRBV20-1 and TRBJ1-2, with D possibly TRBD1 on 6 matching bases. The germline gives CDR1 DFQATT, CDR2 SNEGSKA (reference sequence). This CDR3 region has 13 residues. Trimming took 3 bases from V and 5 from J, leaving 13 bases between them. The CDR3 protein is CSARGDTGYGYTF. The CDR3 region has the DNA TGCAGTGCTAGGGGGGACACCGGATATGGCTACACCTTC.

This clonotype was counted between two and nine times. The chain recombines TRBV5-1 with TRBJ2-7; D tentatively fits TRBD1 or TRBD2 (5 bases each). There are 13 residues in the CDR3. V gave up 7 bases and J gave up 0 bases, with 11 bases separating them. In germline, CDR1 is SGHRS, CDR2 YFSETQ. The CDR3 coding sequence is TGCGCCAGCGCCCGGGACGGCTCCTACGAGCAGTACTTC. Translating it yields CASARDGSYEQYF.

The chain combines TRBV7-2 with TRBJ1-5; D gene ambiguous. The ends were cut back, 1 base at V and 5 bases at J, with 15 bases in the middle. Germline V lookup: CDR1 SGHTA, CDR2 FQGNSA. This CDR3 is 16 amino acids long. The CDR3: CASSLEAGLWDQPQHF. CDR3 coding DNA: TGTGCCAGCAGCTTAGAAGCGGGGTTGTGGGATCAGCCCCAGCATTTT.

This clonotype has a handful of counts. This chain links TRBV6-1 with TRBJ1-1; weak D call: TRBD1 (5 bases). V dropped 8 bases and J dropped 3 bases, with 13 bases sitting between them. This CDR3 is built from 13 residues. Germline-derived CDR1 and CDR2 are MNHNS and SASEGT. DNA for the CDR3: TGTGCCAGCCGGGGGAATGTGGACACTGAAGCTTTCTTT. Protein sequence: CASRGNVDTEAFF.

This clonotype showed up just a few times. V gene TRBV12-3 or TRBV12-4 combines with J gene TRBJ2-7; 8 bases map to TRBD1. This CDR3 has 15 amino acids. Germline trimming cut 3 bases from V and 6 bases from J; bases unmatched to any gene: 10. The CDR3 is CASSLGRGRRSEQYF. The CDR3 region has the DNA TGTGCCAGCAGTTTGGGCAGGGGGCGCAGGTCCGAGCAGTACTTC.

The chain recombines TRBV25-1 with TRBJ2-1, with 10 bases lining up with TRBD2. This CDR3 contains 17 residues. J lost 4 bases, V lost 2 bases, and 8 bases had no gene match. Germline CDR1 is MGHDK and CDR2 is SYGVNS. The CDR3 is CASSELSSGRSYNEQFF. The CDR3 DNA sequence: TGTGCCAGCAGTGAACTGTCTAGCGGGAGATCGTACAATGAGCAGTTCTTC.